This TCR beta chain is from a study of blood T cell repertoires in COVID-19. Cohorts were assigned according to the clinical history that participants reported. From germline, CDR1 is SEHNR and CDR2 FQNEAQ (reference sequence). The CDR3 runs to 15 residues. V was shortened by 2 bases and J by 2 bases, with 13 bases between the two germline ends. This table comes from immunoSEQ multiplex PCR, and its TCRdb copy is limited to in-frame clones, with some not included. The table lists about 170,000 clones, approximately 91% of them singletons, with approximately 0.8% in the top ten. The sample holds one count of this clone.

This sequence was found in a woman aged 18-29 years who had recovered from COVID-19. The rearrangement uses TRBV7-9 and TRBJ2-7, with a tentative D call TRBD2 (5 bases). Sequencing input: PBMCs or T cells enriched from blood (not recorded which). CDR3 nucleotides: TGTGCCAGCAGCTTATCGGCGGGCGGAGCCTACGAGCAGTACTTC. The encoded protein is CASSLSAGGAYEQYF.